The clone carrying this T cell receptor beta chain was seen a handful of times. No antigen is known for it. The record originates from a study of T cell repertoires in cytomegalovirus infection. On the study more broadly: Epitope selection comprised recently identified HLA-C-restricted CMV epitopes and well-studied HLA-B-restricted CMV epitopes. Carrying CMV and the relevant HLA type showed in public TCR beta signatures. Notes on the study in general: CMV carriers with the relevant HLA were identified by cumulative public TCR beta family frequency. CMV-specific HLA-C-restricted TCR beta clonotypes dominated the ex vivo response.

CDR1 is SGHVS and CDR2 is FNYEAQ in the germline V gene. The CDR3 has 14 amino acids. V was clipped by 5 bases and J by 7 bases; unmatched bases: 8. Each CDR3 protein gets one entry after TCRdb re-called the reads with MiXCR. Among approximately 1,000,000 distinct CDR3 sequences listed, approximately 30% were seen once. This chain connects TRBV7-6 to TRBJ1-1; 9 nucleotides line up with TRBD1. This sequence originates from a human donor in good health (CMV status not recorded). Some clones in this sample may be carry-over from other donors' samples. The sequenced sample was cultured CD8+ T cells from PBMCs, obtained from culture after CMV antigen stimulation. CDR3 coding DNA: TGTGCCAGCAGCCGTACAGGGGGCGCCGGTGAAGCTTTCTTT. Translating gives CASSRTGGAGEAFF.